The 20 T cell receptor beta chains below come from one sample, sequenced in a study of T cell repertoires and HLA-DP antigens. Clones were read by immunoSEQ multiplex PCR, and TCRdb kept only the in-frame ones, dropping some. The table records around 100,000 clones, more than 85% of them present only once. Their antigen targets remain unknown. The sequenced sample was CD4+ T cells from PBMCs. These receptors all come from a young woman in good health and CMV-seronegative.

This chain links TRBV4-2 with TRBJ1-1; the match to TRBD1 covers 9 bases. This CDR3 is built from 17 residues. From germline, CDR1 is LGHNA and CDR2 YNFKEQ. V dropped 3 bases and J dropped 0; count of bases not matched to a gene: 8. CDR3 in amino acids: CASSQVPGQGLNTEAFF. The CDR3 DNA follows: TGTGCCAGCAGCCAGGTCCCGGGACAGGGATTGAACACTGAAGCTTTCTTT.

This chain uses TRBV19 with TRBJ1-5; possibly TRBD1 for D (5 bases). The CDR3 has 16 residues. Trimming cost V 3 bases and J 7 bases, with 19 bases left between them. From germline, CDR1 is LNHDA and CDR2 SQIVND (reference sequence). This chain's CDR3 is CASSMGGTGRGQPQHF. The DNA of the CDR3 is TGTGCCAGTAGTATGGGTGGAACAGGCCGGGGGCAGCCCCAGCATTTT. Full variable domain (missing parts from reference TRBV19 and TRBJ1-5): DGGITQSPKYLFRKEGQNVTLSCEQNLNHDAMYWYRQDPGQGLRLIYYSQIVNDFQKGDIAEGYSVSREKKESFPLTVTSAQKNPTAFYLCASSMGGTGRGQPQHFGDGTRLSIL.

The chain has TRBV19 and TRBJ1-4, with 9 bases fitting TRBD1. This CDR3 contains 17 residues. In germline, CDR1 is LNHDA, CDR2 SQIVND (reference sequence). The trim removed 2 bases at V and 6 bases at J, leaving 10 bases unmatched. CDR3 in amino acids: CASSIKTGGARYEKLFF. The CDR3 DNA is TGTGCCAGTAGTATAAAAACAGGGGGCGCGCGTTATGAAAAACTGTTTTTT.

CDR3 sequence: CASSTQTVFEAFF. The DNA for the CDR3 is TGTGCCAGCAGTACCCAGACAGTTTTTGAAGCTTTCTTT. This chain joins TRBV28 and TRBJ1-1; D may be TRBD1 (5 bases). Looked up from germline, CDR1 is MDHEN and CDR2 is SYDVKM. This CDR3 has 13 residues. V gave up 5 bases and J gave up 7 bases, with 14 bases separating them.

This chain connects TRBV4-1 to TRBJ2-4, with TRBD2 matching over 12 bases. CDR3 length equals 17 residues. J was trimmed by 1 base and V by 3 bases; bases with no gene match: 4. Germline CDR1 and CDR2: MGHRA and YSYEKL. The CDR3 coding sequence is TGCGCCAGCAGCCAGGCTAGCGGGAGGGCCGCCAAAAACATTCAGTACTTC. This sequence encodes CASSQASGRAAKNIQYF.

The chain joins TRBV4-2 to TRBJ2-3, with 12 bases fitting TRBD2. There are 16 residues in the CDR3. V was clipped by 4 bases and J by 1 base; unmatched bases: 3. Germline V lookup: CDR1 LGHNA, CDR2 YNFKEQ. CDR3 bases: TGTGCCAGCAGCCCGGGACTAGCGGGTTGCACAGATACGCAGTATTTT. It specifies CASSPGLAGCTDTQYF.

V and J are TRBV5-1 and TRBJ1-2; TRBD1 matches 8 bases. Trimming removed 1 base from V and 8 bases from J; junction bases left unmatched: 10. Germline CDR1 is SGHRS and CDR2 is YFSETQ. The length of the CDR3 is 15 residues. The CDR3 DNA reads TGCGCCAGCAGCTTGTACCCCGGACAGGGAAGGGGCTACACCTTC. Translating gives CASSLYPGQGRGYTF.

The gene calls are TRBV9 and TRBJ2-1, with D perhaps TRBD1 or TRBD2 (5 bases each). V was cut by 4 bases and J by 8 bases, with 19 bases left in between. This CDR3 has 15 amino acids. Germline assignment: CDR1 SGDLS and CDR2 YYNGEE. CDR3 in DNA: TGTGCCAGCAGCAATTCCGGGACGGGGATGGATGAGCAGTTCTTC. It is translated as CASSNSGTGMDEQFF.

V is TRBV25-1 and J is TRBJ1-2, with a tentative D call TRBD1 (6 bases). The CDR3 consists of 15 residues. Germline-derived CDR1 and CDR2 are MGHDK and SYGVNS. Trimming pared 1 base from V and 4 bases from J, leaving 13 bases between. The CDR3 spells CASSESGGAFYGYTF. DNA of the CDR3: TGTGCCAGCAGTGAATCGGGGGGGGCCTTCTATGGCTACACCTTC.

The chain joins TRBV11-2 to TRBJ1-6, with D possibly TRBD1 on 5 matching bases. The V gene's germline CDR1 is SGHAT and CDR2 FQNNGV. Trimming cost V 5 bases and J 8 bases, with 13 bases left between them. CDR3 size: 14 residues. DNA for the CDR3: TGTGCCAGCAGCGGGGGACGGCTGGATTCACCCCTCCACTTT. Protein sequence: CASSGGRLDSPLHF.

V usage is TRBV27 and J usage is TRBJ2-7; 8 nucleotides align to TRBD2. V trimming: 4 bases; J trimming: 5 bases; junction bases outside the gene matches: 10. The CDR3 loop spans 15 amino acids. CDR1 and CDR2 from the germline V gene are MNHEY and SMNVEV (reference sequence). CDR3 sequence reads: CASSSYGRGVNEQYF. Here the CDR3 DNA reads TGTGCCAGCAGTTCGTACGGGAGGGGGGTCAACGAGCAGTACTTC.

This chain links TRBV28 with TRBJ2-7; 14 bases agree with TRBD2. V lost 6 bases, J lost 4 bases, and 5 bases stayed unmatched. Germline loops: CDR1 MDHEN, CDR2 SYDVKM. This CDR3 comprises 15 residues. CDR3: CASRTSGGAGYEQYV. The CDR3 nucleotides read TGTGCCAGCAGGACTAGCGGGGGGGCTGGGTACGAGCAGTACGTC.

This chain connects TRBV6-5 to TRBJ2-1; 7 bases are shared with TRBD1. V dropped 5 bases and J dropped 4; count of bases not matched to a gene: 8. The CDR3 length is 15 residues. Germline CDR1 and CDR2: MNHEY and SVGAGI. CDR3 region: CASSLTGTGYNEQFF. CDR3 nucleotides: TGTGCCAGCAGTCTGACAGGGACGGGATACAATGAGCAGTTCTTC.

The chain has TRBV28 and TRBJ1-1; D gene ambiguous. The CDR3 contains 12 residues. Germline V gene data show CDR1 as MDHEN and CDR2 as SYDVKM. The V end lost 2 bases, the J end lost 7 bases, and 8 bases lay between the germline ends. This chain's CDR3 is CASSLVRSEAFF. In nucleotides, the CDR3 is TGTGCCAGCAGTTTAGTACGGAGTGAAGCTTTCTTT.

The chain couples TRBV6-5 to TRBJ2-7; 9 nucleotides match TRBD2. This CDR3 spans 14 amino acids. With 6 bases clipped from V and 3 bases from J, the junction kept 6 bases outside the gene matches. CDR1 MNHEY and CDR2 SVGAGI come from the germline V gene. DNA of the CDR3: TGTGCCAGCAGGCGGGGTAGCGGGAGCTACGAGCAGTACTTC. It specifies CASRRGSGSYEQYF.

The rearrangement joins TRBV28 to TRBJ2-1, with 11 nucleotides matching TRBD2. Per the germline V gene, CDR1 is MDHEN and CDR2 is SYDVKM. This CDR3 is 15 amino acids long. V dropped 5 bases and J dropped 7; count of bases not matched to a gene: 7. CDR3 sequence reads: CASSLSSGRANEQFF. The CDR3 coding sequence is TGTGCCAGCAGTCTTAGTAGCGGGAGGGCGAATGAGCAGTTCTTC.

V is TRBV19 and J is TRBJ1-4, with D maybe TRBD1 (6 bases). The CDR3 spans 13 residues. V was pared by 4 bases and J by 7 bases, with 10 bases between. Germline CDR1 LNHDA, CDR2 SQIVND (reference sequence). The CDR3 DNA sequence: TGTGCCAGTAGTACCCAGGGGCCTGAAAAACTGTTTTTT. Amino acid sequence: CASSTQGPEKLFF.

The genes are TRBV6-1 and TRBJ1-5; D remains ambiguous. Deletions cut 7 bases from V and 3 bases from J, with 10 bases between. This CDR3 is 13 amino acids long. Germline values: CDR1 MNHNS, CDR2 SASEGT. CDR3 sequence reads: CASISKYNQPQHF. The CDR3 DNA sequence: TGTGCCAGCATATCCAAATACAATCAGCCCCAGCATTTT.

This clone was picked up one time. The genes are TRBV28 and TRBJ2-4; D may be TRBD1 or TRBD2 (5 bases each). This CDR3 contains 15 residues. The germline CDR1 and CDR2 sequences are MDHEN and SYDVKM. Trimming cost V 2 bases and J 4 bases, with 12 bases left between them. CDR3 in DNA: TGTGCCAGCAGTTTAGGGTGGGGCGGGAAAAACATTCAGTACTTC. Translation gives CASSLGWGGKNIQYF.

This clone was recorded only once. CDR3 amino acids: CASRSREGSYNEQFF. CDR3 DNA: TGTGCCAGCAGGTCGCGGGAGGGAAGCTACAATGAGCAGTTCTTC. V usage is TRBV2 and J usage is TRBJ2-1; 9 bases fit TRBD2. This CDR3 contains 15 residues. V dropped 6 bases and J dropped 3; count of bases not matched to a gene: 6. Germline assignment: CDR1 SNHLY and CDR2 FYNNEI.